What follows are 28 T cell receptor beta chains derived from one specimen sequenced in a study of a mutant IDH1 vaccine in newly diagnosed glioma. Time point indicated: week 11, during vaccination. Every vaccine dose comprised 300 ug of mutant IDH1 20-mer peptide plus topical imiquimod. These receptors have no identified antigens. Clones were sequenced by immunoSEQ multiplex PCR, and TCRdb holds only the in-frame ones, with some missing. The repertoire holds tens of thousands of clones, with approximately 70% as singletons. Sequencing used peripheral blood mononuclear cells (PBMCs), obtained from a glioma patient whose treatment included an IDH1 peptide vaccine. The origin of the receptors is a man aged 18 to 30 with glioma. Some clones in this sample may be carry-over from other donors' samples.

The sample holds one count of this clone. The CDR3 nucleotides are TGCGCCAGCAGCCCCGGGACCATGAACACTGAAGCTTTCTTT. This sequence encodes CASSPGTMNTEAFF. The J gene is TRBJ1-1, the V gene TRBV5-1, with D possibly matching TRBD1 (5 bases). Per germline, CDR1 SGHRS and CDR2 YFSETQ. Trimming took 4 bases from V and 0 from J, leaving 10 bases between them. The CDR3 consists of 14 residues.

The CDR3 loop reads CSVEISQGQYF. CDR3 DNA: TGCAGCGTTGAAATAAGCCAGGGTCAGTACTTC. The J gene is TRBJ2-7, the V gene TRBV29-1, with TRBD1 as a possible D gene (5 bases). The CDR3 consists of 11 residues. Germline-derived CDR1 and CDR2 are SQVTM and ANQGSEA. V was clipped by 2 bases and J by 10 bases, with 12 bases between them.

This clone was seen only a few times. The V call is TRBV2, the J call TRBJ1-1; 10 nucleotides match TRBD1. The CDR3 has 11 residues. Per germline, CDR1 SNHLY and CDR2 FYNNEI. The J segment lost 7 bases and the V segment lost 8 bases, leaving 1 base of the junction unmatched. The CDR3 DNA sequence: TGTGCCAGCGGGACAGGGGATGAAGCTTTCTTT. It is translated as CASGTGDEAFF. The full variable domain, rest sourced from reference TRBV2 and TRBJ1-1, is EPEVTQTPSHQVTQMGQEVILRCVPISNHLYFYWYRQILGQKVEFLVSFYNNEISEKSEIFDDQFSVERPDGSNFTLKIRSTKLEDSAMYFCASGTGDEAFFGQGTRLTVV.

This clone was detected only a few times. This chain joins TRBV18 and TRBJ1-4, with a tentative D call TRBD1 (5 bases). Germline V lookup: CDR1 KGHSH, CDR2 LQKENI. The V end lost 2 bases, the J end lost 3 bases, and 7 bases lay between the germline ends. The CDR3 contains 14 residues. The DNA of the CDR3 is TGTGCCAGCTCACCAGGGGGATCTAATGAAAAACTGTTTTTT. Its translation: CASSPGGSNEKLFF. Variable domain in full (rest from reference TRBV18 and TRBJ1-4): NAGVMQNPRHLVRRRGQEARLRCSPMKGHSHVYWYRQLPEEGLKFMVYLQKENIIDESGMPKERFSAEFPKEGPSILRIQQVVRGDSAAYFCASSPGGSNEKLFFGSGTQLSVL.

CDR3: CASSLWGANEQFF. The CDR3 DNA follows: TGCGCCAGCAGCTTGTGGGGGGCGAATGAGCAGTTCTTC. The genes are TRBV5-1 and TRBJ2-1, with D possibly called TRBD1 or TRBD2 (6 bases each). This CDR3 spans 13 amino acids. Germline assignment: CDR1 SGHRS and CDR2 YFSETQ. V was clipped by 1 base and J by 7 bases, with 9 bases between them.

The V and J genes are TRBV5-1 and TRBJ2-7; 7 bases align to TRBD2. The V segment lost 5 bases and the J segment 3 bases; nucleotides outside the gene matches: 2. The CDR3 sequence is 12 residues long. The germline CDR1 and CDR2 sequences are SGHRS and YFSETQ. CDR3 in DNA: TGCGCCAGCAGGGGAGGGGTCTACGAGCAGTACTTC. Translated, it gives CASRGGVYEQYF.

The chain uses TRBV30 and TRBJ1-1, with a weak D call TRBD1 (6 bases). The CDR3 is 20 residues long. Trimming took off 0 bases at V and 0 bases at J, with 26 bases between the two ends. The germline CDR1 and CDR2 sequences are GTSNPN and SVGIG (reference sequence). DNA for the CDR3: TGTGCCTGGAGTGTCGGCTGGTCTGATTCCCGGACAGCAATGAACACTGAAGCTTTCTTT. It is translated as CAWSVGWSDSRTAMNTEAFF. Looking up the rest from reference TRBV30 and TRBJ1-1 gives the full variable domain: SQTIHQWPATLVQPVGSPLSLECTVEGTSNPNLYWYRQAAGRGLQLLFYSVGIGQISSEVPQNLSASRPQDRQFILSSKKLLLSDSGFYLCAWSVGWSDSRTAMNTEAFFGQGTRLTVV.

The table lists this clone with a count of one. The chain joins TRBV19 to TRBJ2-5; D is uncertain. Per germline, CDR1 LNHDA and CDR2 SQIVND (reference sequence). The CDR3 has 15 amino acids. Trimming removed 2 bases from V and 3 bases from J, with 13 bases in between. The CDR3 sequence is CASSIWASLEETQYF. CDR3 DNA sequence: TGTGCCAGTAGTATATGGGCCAGCCTCGAAGAGACCCAGTACTTC.

Only a few counts were recorded for this clone. The gene calls are TRBV7-9 and TRBJ1-2; D call uncertain. The V end lost 1 base, the J end lost 8 bases, and 8 bases lay between the germline ends. Germline V CDR1 and CDR2: SEHNR, FQNEAQ (reference sequence). This CDR3 spans 12 amino acids. The DNA of the CDR3 is TGTGCCAGCAGCTTAGAGACTATCGGCTACACCTTC. Its translation: CASSLETIGYTF.

This clone was counted a few times. The gene calls are TRBV28 and TRBJ1-5; 12 nucleotides agree with TRBD1. J gave up 4 bases and V 5 bases, and 6 bases lay outside the gene matches. This CDR3 is 16 amino acids long. Per the germline V gene, CDR1 is MDHEN and CDR2 is SYDVKM. CDR3 residues: CASSPTGQGANQPQHF. The CDR3 nucleotides read TGTGCCAGCAGTCCCACGGGACAGGGGGCGAATCAGCCCCAGCATTTT.

The chain recombines TRBV5-1 with TRBJ2-7; 8 positions agree with TRBD1. The CDR3 spans 16 residues. V dropped 4 bases and J dropped 0; count of bases not matched to a gene: 9. The V gene's germline CDR1 is SGHRS and CDR2 YFSETQ. CDR3 loop: CASSPGTGSSSYEQYF. CDR3 nucleotides: TGCGCCAGCAGCCCCGGGACAGGAAGTAGCTCCTACGAGCAGTACTTC. Supplemented by reference TRBV5-1 and TRBJ2-7, the full variable domain reads KAGVTQTPRYLIKTRGQQVTLSCSPISGHRSVSWYQQTPGQGLQFLFEYFSETQRNKGNFPGRFSGRQFSNSRSEMNVSTLELGDSALYLCASSPGTGSSSYEQYFGPGTRLTVT.

V gene TRBV6-5 combines with J gene TRBJ1-2; TRBD1 agrees at 9 bases. Trimming cost V 4 bases and J 2 bases; bases outside gene matches: 5. Looked up from germline, CDR1 is MNHEY and CDR2 is SVGAGI. The CDR3 totals 15 residues. The CDR3 DNA follows: TGTGCCAGCAGTTCCCAGGGACAGGGAAACTATGGCTACACCTTC. Translated, it gives CASSSQGQGNYGYTF.

This clone was detected only a few times. The chain links TRBV6-1 to TRBJ2-7, with TRBD1 matching over 7 bases. This CDR3 is built from 14 residues. V shed 1 base and J 1 base; nucleotides not matched to a gene: 1. Germline CDR1 MNHNS, CDR2 SASEGT. The CDR3 sequence is CASSEDRGSYEQYF. CDR3 in DNA: TGTGCCAGCAGTGAAGACAGGGGATCCTACGAGCAGTACTTC.

This chain uses TRBV5-1 with TRBJ1-2; the D gene is possibly TRBD1 (5 bases). Germline V gives CDR1 SGHRS, CDR2 YFSETQ. The CDR3 is 13 amino acids. Between the trimmed V and J ends, which lost 3 bases and 4 bases, there was a span of 10 bases. The CDR3 reads CASSWDPPYGYTF. The CDR3 coding sequence is TGCGCCAGCAGCTGGGACCCCCCCTATGGCTACACCTTC.

The V call is TRBV7-2, the J call TRBJ1-2; D ambiguous. V lost 4 bases and J lost 2, with 5 bases in between. CDR3 length: 12 residues. The germline V gene encodes CDR1 SGHTA and CDR2 FQGNSA. CDR3 amino acids: CASSSHNYGYTF. CDR3 DNA: TGTGCCAGCAGCTCCCACAACTATGGCTACACCTTC.

J is TRBJ2-6 and V is TRBV15; possibly TRBD1 for D (6 bases). CDR3 length equals 15 residues. Germline V lookup: CDR1 LNHNV, CDR2 YYDKDF (reference sequence). Trimming left V 0 bases short and J 3 bases short, with 6 bases between. CDR3 sequence (DNA): TGTGCCACCAGCAGAGACAGGGGTGGGGCCAACGTCCTGACTTTC. Protein sequence: CATSRDRGGANVLTF.

The chain carries TRBV6-1 and TRBJ2-7, with 7 bases identical to TRBD2. This CDR3 is built from 15 residues. V was pared by 1 base and J by 5 bases, with 8 bases of the junction left unmatched. In germline, CDR1 is MNHNS, CDR2 SASEGT. This CDR3 reads CASSEGLAISDEQYF. The CDR3 DNA is TGTGCCAGCAGTGAAGGACTAGCCATTAGCGACGAGCAGTACTTC.

This clone turned up a few times. This chain joins TRBV4-1 and TRBJ1-4; D not certain. This CDR3 is built from 14 residues. In germline, CDR1 is MGHRA, CDR2 YSYEKL. V was trimmed by 4 bases and J by 6 bases, leaving 12 bases between them. CDR3 sequence reads: CASSPNQVDEKLFF. CDR3 DNA: TGCGCCAGCAGCCCTAATCAGGTAGATGAAAAACTGTTTTTT.

This clone has just a few counts. The genes are TRBV27 and TRBJ1-2; D is unresolved. CDR1 is MNHEY and CDR2 is SMNVEV in the germline V gene (reference sequence). There are 15 residues in the CDR3. Between the trimmed V and J ends, which lost 8 bases and 2 bases, there was a span of 18 bases. This chain's CDR3 is CASCRLESLNYGYTF. The CDR3 nucleotides read TGTGCCAGCTGCCGACTGGAGTCCTTGAACTATGGCTACACCTTC.

This clone has more than one count but fewer than ten. For the CDR3, the DNA is TGTGCCAGTTGTCCCTCTTTACCTAATCAGCCCCAGCATTTT. Translation: CASCPSLPNQPQHF. V and J are TRBV28 and TRBJ1-5; no reliable D call. From germline, CDR1 is MDHEN and CDR2 SYDVKM. The germline V and J ends were trimmed by 9 bases and 4 bases, with 16 bases remaining between them. The CDR3 consists of 14 residues.

This clone was found a few times. The chain combines TRBV29-1 with TRBJ1-1; D not certain. Germline-derived CDR1 and CDR2 are SQVTM and ANQGSEA. The CDR3 contains 12 residues. Trimming took 4 bases from V and 1 from J, leaving 7 bases between them. The CDR3 region is CSVVAPNTEAFF. CDR3 coding DNA: TGCAGCGTTGTAGCGCCGAACACTGAAGCTTTCTTT.

J is TRBJ1-5 and V is TRBV6-1; 7 nucleotides match TRBD1. J was trimmed by 5 bases and V by 2 bases; bases with no gene match: 6. Per germline, CDR1 MNHNS and CDR2 SASEGT. The CDR3 totals 15 residues. In nucleotides, the CDR3 is TGTGCCAGCAGTGAAAAAGGGACAGCCGATCAGCCCCAGCATTTT. This gives the protein CASSEKGTADQPQHF.

This clone is medium-sized. The identical CDR3 is also encoded by other nucleotide sequences in the sample. The chain carries TRBV29-1 and TRBJ1-2; D is unclear. Trimming cost V 3 bases and J 5 bases, with 4 bases left between them. The CDR3 is made up of 10 amino acids. Per the germline V gene, CDR1 is SQVTM and CDR2 is ANQGSEA. The CDR3 DNA is TGCAGCGTTGAGGGTTATGGCTACACCTTC. Protein product: CSVEGYGYTF.

This clone was found a few times. V and J are TRBV2 and TRBJ1-1, with 7 positions matching TRBD1. This CDR3 has 14 residues. After removal of 6 bases from V and 0 bases from J, the junction contained 4 bases not matched to a gene. The germline CDR1 and CDR2 sequences are SNHLY and FYNNEI. CDR3 in amino acids: CASRMDRMNTEAFF. CDR3 sequence (DNA): TGTGCCAGCAGGATGGACAGGATGAACACTGAAGCTTTCTTT.

CDR3 sequence reads: CATRTASSGNTIYF. DNA for the CDR3: TGTGCCACCCGGACGGCGAGCTCTGGAAACACCATATATTTT. V usage is TRBV10-3 and J usage is TRBJ1-3; D not resolved. Germline values: CDR1 ENHRY, CDR2 SYGVKD. Trimming took off 10 bases at V and 0 bases at J, with 13 bases between the two ends. This CDR3 has 14 amino acids.

Only one count was recorded for this clone. This chain joins TRBV6-1 and TRBJ1-6, with D unresolved. The germline V gene encodes CDR1 MNHNS and CDR2 SASEGT. This CDR3 is 12 amino acids long. Trimming cost V 1 base and J 10 bases, with 5 bases left between them. The CDR3, as DNA: TGTGCCAGCAGTGAAGAAATATCACCCCTCCACTTT. It yields the protein CASSEEISPLHF.

This clone was recorded once. The gene calls are TRBV27 and TRBJ2-7; 11 bases align to TRBD1. Germline V gene data show CDR1 as MNHEY and CDR2 as SMNVEV (reference sequence). The CDR3 totals 14 residues. V gave up 5 bases and J gave up 5 bases; unmatched junction bases: 5. The CDR3 protein is CASSPGTGGNEQYF. DNA for the CDR3: TGTGCCAGCAGTCCAGGGACAGGGGGGAACGAGCAGTACTTC.

This clone is a singleton in its sample. CDR3 nucleotide sequence: TGTGCCAGTAGATACGGGGGGCACACTGAAGCTTTCTTT. Amino acids: CASRYGGHTEAFF. This rearrangement joins TRBV19 to TRBJ1-1; maybe TRBD1 (6 bases). V lost 6 bases to trimming and J lost 3 bases, with 11 bases between them. CDR1 and CDR2 (germline): LNHDA, SQIVND (reference sequence). The CDR3 totals 13 residues.